One sample yielded the 26 T cell receptor beta chains listed below, sequenced in a study of T cells after yellow fever vaccination. TCRdb re-called the 5' RACE reads through MiXCR, storing one row per CDR3 protein. The sample consists of about 340,000 distinct CDR3 sequences, about an eighth of them appearing once. The sample in question was CD4+ T cells sorted from PBMCs, obtained 15 days after the yellow fever booster vaccination. The source of these receptors is a man aged 18 to 29 who received the YFV17D yellow fever vaccine.

This clonotype has more than one count but fewer than ten. This chain links TRBV5-8 with TRBJ2-3; TRBD2 might be the D (5 bases). The CDR3 spans 14 residues. The germline CDR1 and CDR2 sequences are SGHTS and YDEGEE. V was clipped by 4 bases and J by 4 bases, with 13 bases between them. As DNA, the CDR3 is TGTGCCAGCAGCGTCCGGGGTGGCCCAGATACGCAGTATTTT. Its protein product is CASSVRGGPDTQYF.

This clonotype was counted many times. The genes are TRBV5-1 and TRBJ2-3, with D perhaps matching TRBD1 (6 bases). V shed 3 bases and J shed 1 base, with 15 bases lying between them. Germline V gene data show CDR1 as SGHRS and CDR2 as YFSETQ. This CDR3 is 16 amino acids long. The CDR3 loop is CASSWGHEMGTDTQYF. As DNA, the CDR3 is TGCGCCAGCAGCTGGGGACACGAGATGGGCACAGATACGCAGTATTTT.

CDR3: CSAREGGSGANVLTF. The CDR3 nucleotides read TGCAGTGCTAGAGAAGGGGGCTCTGGGGCCAACGTCCTGACTTTC. V is TRBV20-1 and J is TRBJ2-6; perhaps TRBD1 as D (6 bases). The CDR3 is made up of 15 amino acids. Deletions cut 0 bases from V and 0 bases from J, with 6 bases between. The V gene's germline CDR1 is DFQATT and CDR2 SNEGSKA (reference sequence).

DNA of the CDR3: TGCAGTGCTAGAGGCCTCAGGAGGGGCCCCACCGGGGAGCTGTTTTTT. Its protein is CSARGLRRGPTGELFF. The chain uses TRBV20-1 and TRBJ2-2; tentative D call: TRBD2 (6 bases). The ends were cut back, 1 base at V and 4 bases at J, with 16 bases in the middle. Germline V gives CDR1 DFQATT, CDR2 SNEGSKA (reference sequence). The CDR3 runs to 16 residues.

The V call is TRBV7-8, the J call TRBJ2-3; maybe TRBD1 (5 bases). CDR3 length equals 13 residues. The germline CDR1 and CDR2 sequences are SGHVS and FQNEAQ. Trimming left V 6 bases short and J 2 bases short, with 9 bases between. Here the CDR3 reads CASRQVITDTQYF. The CDR3 DNA is TGTGCCAGCAGACAGGTGATCACAGATACGCAGTATTTT.

This rearrangement joins TRBV20-1 to TRBJ2-1, with a weak D call TRBD2 (5 bases). CDR1 and CDR2 (germline): DFQATT, SNEGSKA (reference sequence). V was trimmed by 5 bases and J by 9 bases, leaving 11 bases between them. The CDR3 consists of 11 residues. CDR3 in DNA: TGCAGTGCTGCTACTAGAAGTGAGCAGTTCTTC. Its translation is CSAATRSEQFF.

The gene calls are TRBV6-5 and TRBJ2-2, with TRBD2 identical over 10 bases. CDR1 is MNHEY and CDR2 is SVGAGI in the germline V gene. V dropped 5 bases and J dropped 7; count of bases not matched to a gene: 10. CDR3 length: 16 amino acids. CDR3: CASSASGGADYGELFF. Written as DNA, the CDR3 is TGTGCCAGCAGTGCAAGCGGGGGGGCAGATTACGGGGAGCTGTTTTTT.

The CDR3 here is CASSLGHSTYNSPLHF. The CDR3 DNA reads as TGTGCCAGCAGCCTTGGACACTCAACTTATAATTCACCCCTCCACTTT. The J gene is TRBJ1-6, the V gene TRBV6-6, with a tentative D call TRBD1 (5 bases). Germline V lookup: CDR1 MNHNY, CDR2 SVGAGI (reference sequence). This CDR3 region has 16 residues. V lost 6 bases and J 4 bases, leaving 16 bases between the germline ends.

The V gene is TRBV14, the J gene TRBJ2-6, with 8 bases fitting TRBD1. Germline trimming cut 4 bases from V and 2 bases from J; bases unmatched to any gene: 13. Germline-derived CDR1 and CDR2 are SGHDN and FVKESK. CDR3 length: 19 residues. The CDR3 DNA is TGTGCCAGCAGCCGGATGTTCCGACAGGGGACGACTGGGGCCAACGTCCTGACTTTC. Its translation is CASSRMFRQGTTGANVLTF.

This clonotype occurred a few times. This chain joins TRBV6-5 and TRBJ2-3; D is tentatively TRBD1 or TRBD2 (5 bases each). Germline V CDR1 and CDR2: MNHEY, SVGAGI. V was cut by 0 bases and J by 3 bases, with 7 bases left in between. CDR3 length: 14 residues. The CDR3 DNA sequence: TGTGCCAGCAGTTACTCGAGGGGAACAGATACGCAGTATTTT. Residues: CASSYSRGTDTQYF.

This clonotype has at least ten counts. The chain employs TRBV6-5 and TRBJ1-6; D remains ambiguous. CDR1 and CDR2 from the germline V gene are MNHEY and SVGAGI. With 5 bases removed from V and 7 bases from J, the gap between germline ends came to 6 bases. CDR3 length equals 12 residues. This chain's CDR3 is CASSGANSPLHF. CDR3 nucleotide sequence: TGTGCCAGCAGTGGAGCGAATTCACCCCTCCACTTT.

As regards this clonotype: One end of the junction fails to match germline, which may point to a read error. The chain joins TRBV20-1 to TRBJ1-2, with D possibly being TRBD1 (6 bases). Germline V lookup: CDR1 DFQATT, CDR2 SNEGSKA (reference sequence). The CDR3 length is 14 residues. CDR3 in amino acids: CSARDFRGADGFTF. CDR3 nucleotide sequence: TGCAGTGCTAGAGATTTTCGGGGGGCGGATGGCTTCACCTTC.

CDR3 nucleotide sequence: TGCGCCAGCAGCTTAGGGCCCCTAGAAGAGACCCAGTACTTC. Protein sequence: CASSLGPLEETQYF. This chain connects TRBV5-1 to TRBJ2-5, with D unresolved. The CDR3 covers 14 residues. CDR1 SGHRS and CDR2 YFSETQ come from the germline V gene. V gave up 2 bases and J gave up 3 bases, with 11 bases separating them.

The chain joins TRBV6-2 or TRBV6-3 to TRBJ2-1, with TRBD1 as a possible D gene (6 bases). The germline CDR1 and CDR2 sequences are MNHEY and SVGEGT. The CDR3 is 14 residues long. Between the trimmed V and J ends, which lost 2 bases and 6 bases, there was a span of 11 bases. CDR3 in amino acids: CASSYGQGLNEQFF. CDR3 sequence (DNA): TGTGCCAGCAGTTACGGGCAGGGGCTCAATGAGCAGTTCTTC.

This clonotype was counted between two and nine times. The chain recombines TRBV20-1 with TRBJ2-7; D ambiguous. The CDR3 length is 11 residues. Germline V gene lookup returns CDR1 DFQATT and CDR2 SNEGSKA (reference sequence). Deletions cut 6 bases from V and 6 bases from J, with 12 bases between. This CDR3 reads CSAGPRVEQYF. CDR3 coding DNA: TGCAGTGCCGGACCCCGTGTCGAGCAGTACTTC.

This clonotype has a handful of counts. The V and J genes are TRBV3-1 and TRBJ2-5, with 10 nucleotides matching TRBD1. There are 16 residues in the CDR3. V was clipped by 4 bases and J by 2 bases; unmatched bases: 7. The germline V gene has CDR1 LGHDT and CDR2 YNNKEL (reference sequence). CDR3 nucleotides: TGTGCCAGCAGCCTATGGACAGGGGGAGTTCAAGAGACCCAGTACTTC. Translating it yields CASSLWTGGVQETQYF.

This clonotype came up a few times. This chain uses TRBV7-2 with TRBJ2-7; 7 bases match TRBD2. Germline trimming cut 4 bases from V and 4 bases from J; bases unmatched to any gene: 13. This CDR3 region has 16 residues. Germline V gene data show CDR1 as SGHTA and CDR2 as FQGNSA. The CDR3 sequence: CASSSSAGFGKYEQYF. In DNA form, the CDR3 reads TGTGCCAGCAGCTCATCAGCGGGGTTCGGCAAATACGAGCAGTACTTC.

CDR3 sequence reads: CSASFLLAGGDETQYF. In nucleotides, the CDR3 is TGCAGTGCTAGCTTCCTACTAGCGGGGGGTGATGAGACCCAGTACTTC. V usage is TRBV20-1 and J usage is TRBJ2-5; 12 bases agree with TRBD2. Losses at the gene ends were 3 bases for V and 5 bases for J; bases not matched to a gene: 10. The germline CDR1 and CDR2 sequences are DFQATT and SNEGSKA (reference sequence). The CDR3 sequence is 16 residues long.

J is TRBJ2-2 and V is TRBV5-1; D is unresolved. The CDR3 loop spans 14 amino acids. Germline CDR1 and CDR2: SGHRS and YFSETQ. With 0 bases removed from V and 14 bases from J, the gap between germline ends came to 17 bases. The CDR3 spells CASSLESPAGSLFF. The CDR3 DNA reads as TGCGCCAGCAGCTTGGAGAGTCCGGCCGGGTCCCTGTTTTTT.

The chain uses TRBV4-3 and TRBJ1-2, with 8 bases aligning to TRBD1. The CDR3 is 13 residues long. In germline, CDR1 is LGHNA, CDR2 YSLEER. After removal of 7 bases from V and 6 bases from J, the junction contained 7 bases not matched to a gene. The CDR3 region has the DNA TGCGCCAGCAAGATATCAGGGGGCGATGGCTACACCTTC. It specifies CASKISGGDGYTF.

For the CDR3, the DNA is TGTGCCAGCAGTGTTGGGACAGGGGAAAAAGCCGGGGAGCTGTTTTTT. Protein sequence: CASSVGTGEKAGELFF. This chain joins TRBV2 and TRBJ2-2; 10 bases fit TRBD1. V lost 4 bases, J lost 6 bases, and 8 bases stayed unmatched. The V gene's germline CDR1 is SNHLY and CDR2 FYNNEI. This CDR3 has 16 residues.

This clonotype showed up many times. The rearrangement joins TRBV12-3 or TRBV12-4 to TRBJ1-6, with D perhaps matching TRBD1 (5 bases). The CDR3 loop spans 14 amino acids. V was shortened by 3 bases and J by 3 bases, with 6 bases between the two germline ends. The CDR3 reads CASSLQGYNSPLHF. The CDR3 DNA reads as TGTGCCAGCAGTTTGCAGGGCTATAATTCACCCCTCCACTTT.

This clonotype was counted many times. The rearrangement uses TRBV5-1 and TRBJ2-5; no clear D gene. The germline V and J ends were trimmed by 0 bases and 3 bases, with 3 bases remaining between them. Germline V gene lookup returns CDR1 SGHRS and CDR2 YFSETQ. This CDR3 region has 12 residues. The CDR3 DNA reads TGCGCCAGCAGCTTGGAGAAAGAGACCCAGTACTTC. It yields the protein CASSLEKETQYF. The full variable domain, its missing parts supplied by reference TRBV5-1 and TRBJ2-5, is KAGVTQTPRYLIKTRGQQVTLSCSPISGHRSVSWYQQTPGQGLQFLFEYFSETQRNKGNFPGRFSGRQFSNSRSEMNVSTLELGDSALYLCASSLEKETQYFGPGTRLLVL.

The chain couples TRBV23-1 to TRBJ2-3; maybe TRBD2 (6 bases). TRBV23-1 falls under the ORF class, with uncertain function. CDR3 size: 14 residues. V lost 4 bases and J lost 2, with 10 bases in between. CDR3 sequence: CASSRRGATDTQYF. The DNA for the CDR3 is TGCGCCAGCAGTCGGCGGGGAGCCACAGATACGCAGTATTTT.

This chain links TRBV28 with TRBJ1-1; D gene ambiguous. The CDR3 spans 14 residues. Germline CDR1 is MDHEN and CDR2 is SYDVKM. V was trimmed by 3 bases and J by 0 bases, leaving 8 bases between them. The CDR3 loop is CASSFLLLNTEAFF. For the CDR3, the DNA is TGTGCCAGCAGTTTCCTACTTTTGAACACTGAAGCTTTCTTT.

The chain is built from TRBV21-1 and TRBJ2-5; the DNA was not used to check the table's D call, TRBD2. TRBV21-1 is a documented pseudogene. CDR3 size: 20 residues. The CDR3 DNA reads TGTGCCAGCAGCGCTACGGGAGCGGGGTATTCGCCAGTATACCAAGAGACCCAGTACTTC. Its translation is CASSATGAGYSPVYQETQYF.